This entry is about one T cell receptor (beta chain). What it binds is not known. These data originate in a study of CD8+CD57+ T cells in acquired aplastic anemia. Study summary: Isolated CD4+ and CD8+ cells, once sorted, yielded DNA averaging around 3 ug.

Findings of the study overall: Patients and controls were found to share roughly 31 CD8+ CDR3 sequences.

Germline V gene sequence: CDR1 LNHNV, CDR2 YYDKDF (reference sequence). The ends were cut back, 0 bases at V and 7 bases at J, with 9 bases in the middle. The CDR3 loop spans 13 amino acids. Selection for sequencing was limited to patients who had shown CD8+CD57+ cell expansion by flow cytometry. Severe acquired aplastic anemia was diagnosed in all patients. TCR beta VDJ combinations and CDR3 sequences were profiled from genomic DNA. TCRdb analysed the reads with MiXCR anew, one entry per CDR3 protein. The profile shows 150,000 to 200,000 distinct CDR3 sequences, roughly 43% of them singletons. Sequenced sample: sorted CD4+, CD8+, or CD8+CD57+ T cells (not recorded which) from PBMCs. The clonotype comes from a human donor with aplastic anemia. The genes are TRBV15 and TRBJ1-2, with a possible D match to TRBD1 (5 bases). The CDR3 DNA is TGTGCCACCAGCAGAGACAGGGACCCTGGCTACACCTTC. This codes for CATSRDRDPGYTF.